A single TCR beta chain is shown here with its context. These data are taken from a study of blood T cells in healthy people across ages. A sample-barcoded 5' primer and a J-beta primer mix were used in a second PCR of about 6 to 12 cycles. TCRdb re-derived calls from the 5' RACE reads in MiXCR, one entry per CDR3 protein. This sample carries 1.5 million to 2 million distinct CDR3 sequences, approximately 39% of them seen once, and the ten largest clones take 20% to 25%. J was trimmed by 8 bases and V by 3 bases; bases with no gene match: 16. The germline V gene encodes CDR1 SGHDN and CDR2 FVKESK. This CDR3 region has 18 residues.

The gene calls are TRBV14 and TRBJ2-1, with 10 bases fitting TRBD1. The source is a human donor in good health. The sequencing input was blood. In DNA form, the CDR3 reads TGTGCCAGCAGCCAGCGATTAACCGGGACAGGGGCTTTGGATGAGCAGTTCTTC. Protein product: CASSQRLTGTGALDEQFF.